This T cell receptor beta chain derives from a study of T cell repertoires in cytomegalovirus infection. Whole-study context: Indications of both CMV infection and matching HLA type were provided by public TCR beta signatures.

V was trimmed by 1 base and J by 7 bases, leaving 17 bases between them. The CDR3 is made up of 15 amino acids. CDR1 and CDR2 (germline): MNHNS, SASEGT. TCRdb ran MiXCR on the reads and lists one entry per CDR3 protein. In the table there are 510,000 or so distinct CDR3 sequences, more than 25% of which are singletons. Regarding the study as a whole: CMV-specific HLA-C-restricted TCR beta clonotypes dominated the ex vivo response. Summed frequency of shared TCR beta families picked out CMV carriers who also had the relevant HLA.

A word on this clonotype: Its target is not known.

The receptor's source is a human donor in good health (CMV status not recorded). Some clones in this sample may be carry-over from other donors' samples. The sample comprised PBMCs. This chain connects TRBV6-1 to TRBJ2-7; the D is unclear. The CDR3: CASSEVTPSFREQYF. Here the CDR3 DNA reads TGTGCCAGCAGTGAAGTCACCCCCTCGTTCCGAGAGCAGTACTTC.